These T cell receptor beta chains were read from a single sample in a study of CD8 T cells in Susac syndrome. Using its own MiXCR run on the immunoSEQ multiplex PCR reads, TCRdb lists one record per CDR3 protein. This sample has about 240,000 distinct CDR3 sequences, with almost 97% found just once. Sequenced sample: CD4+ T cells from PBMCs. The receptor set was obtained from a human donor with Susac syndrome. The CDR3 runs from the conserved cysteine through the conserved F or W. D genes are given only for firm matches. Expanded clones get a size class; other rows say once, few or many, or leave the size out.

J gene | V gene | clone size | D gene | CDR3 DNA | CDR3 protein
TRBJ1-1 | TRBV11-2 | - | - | TGTGCCAGCAGCTCCGTCGTTCCTCGAGCTTTCTTT | CASSSVVPRAFF
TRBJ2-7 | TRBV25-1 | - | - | TGTGCCAGCAGTGATCTGCACGAGCAGTACTTC | CASSDLHEQYF
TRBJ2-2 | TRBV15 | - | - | TGTGCCACCAGCAGTCTGGGGGCCGGGGAGCTGTTTTTT | CATSSLGAGELFF
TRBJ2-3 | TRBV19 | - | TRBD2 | TGTGCCAGTAGTATGGGCCTAGCGGGAGGAGATACGCAGTATTTT | CASSMGLAGGDTQYF
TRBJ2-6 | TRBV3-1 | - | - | TGTGCCAGCAGTCGCCTAGCCCGCTCTGGGGCCAACGTCCTGACTTTC | CASSRLARSGANVLTF
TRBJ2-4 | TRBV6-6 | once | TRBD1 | TGTGCCAGCAGTTACTCTGGGGACAGCTGGGGGATTCAGTACTTC | CASSYSGDSWGIQYF
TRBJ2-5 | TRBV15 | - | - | TGTGCCACCAGCAGAGATCAGGGGCGCTGGGAGACCCAGTACTTC | CATSRDQGRWETQYF
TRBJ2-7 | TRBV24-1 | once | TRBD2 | TGTGCCACCAGTGGGCGGGAGGCTCTGGGTGAGCAGTACTTC | CATSGREALGEQYF
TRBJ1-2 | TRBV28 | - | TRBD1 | TGTGCCAGCAGCCGGACAGGGGGAGCTAACTATGGCTACACCTTC | CASSRTGGANYGYTF
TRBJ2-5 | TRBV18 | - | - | TGTGCCAGCTCACCACCGGAGGGGACCCAGTACTTC | CASSPPEGTQYF
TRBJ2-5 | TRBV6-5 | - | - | TGTGCCAGCACTAAAGGGCCTCACCAGACCCAGTACTTC | CASTKGPHQTQYF
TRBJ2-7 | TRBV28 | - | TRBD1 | TGTGCCAGCACCGACAGGGAAAACTCCTACGAGCAGTACTTC | CASTDRENSYEQYF
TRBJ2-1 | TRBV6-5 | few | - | TGTGCCAGCAGTAGAGGTGGTGAGCAGTTCTTC | CASSRGGEQFF
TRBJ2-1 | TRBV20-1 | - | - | TGCAGTGCTAGAGGAGATAGCGGAAAGAGCTCCTACAATGAGCAGTTCTTC | CSARGDSGKSSYNEQFF
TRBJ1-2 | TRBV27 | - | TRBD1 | TGTGCCAGCAGTTTGGGGCCCCGGACAGGGTCAAATGGCTACACCTTC | CASSLGPRTGSNGYTF
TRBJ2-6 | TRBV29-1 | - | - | TGCAGCTCTTACACCTCTGGGGCCAACGTCCTGACTTTC | CSSYTSGANVLTF
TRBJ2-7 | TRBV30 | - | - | TGTGCCTGGAGTTTGGTGAGGGACTCAGGCGAGCAGTACTTC | CAWSLVRDSGEQYF
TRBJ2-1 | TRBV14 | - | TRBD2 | TGTGCCAGCAGCTTAGCGGGAGGGGTTGATGAGCAGTTCTTC | CASSLAGGVDEQFF
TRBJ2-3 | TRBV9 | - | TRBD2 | TGTGCCAGCAGCGTAGGAGGCACGGGAGGGCATACAGATACGCAGTATTTT | CASSVGGTGGHTDTQYF
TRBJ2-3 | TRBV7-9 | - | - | TGTGCCAGCAGCTTATTTACCGGGGGAGATACGCAGTATTTT | CASSLFTGGDTQYF
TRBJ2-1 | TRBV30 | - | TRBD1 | TGTGCCTGGGCCCGGGACAGGGACTACAATGAGCAGTTCTTC | CAWARDRDYNEQFF
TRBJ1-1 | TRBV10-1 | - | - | TGCGCCAGCAGCTCACAGGGTAGCACTGAAGCTTTCTTT | CASSSQGSTEAFF
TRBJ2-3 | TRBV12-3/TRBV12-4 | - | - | TGTGCCAGCAGTACCACCCCAGGGTCAAATACGCAGTATTTT | CASSTTPGSNTQYF
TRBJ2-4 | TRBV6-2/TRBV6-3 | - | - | TGTGCCAGCAGTACGCTCGACCTAGCCAAAAACATTCAGTACTTC | CASSTLDLAKNIQYF
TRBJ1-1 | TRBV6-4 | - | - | TGTGCCAGCAGTGCGGGGCAGCGGACTGAAGCTTTCTTT | CASSAGQRTEAFF
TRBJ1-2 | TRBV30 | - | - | TGTGCCTGGAGTGAATCGGCGAACTATGGCTACACCTTC | CAWSESANYGYTF
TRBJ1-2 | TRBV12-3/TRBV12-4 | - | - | TGTGCCAGCAGCCCGGGGCCGACTGTTGGCGGCTACACCTTC | CASSPGPTVGGYTF
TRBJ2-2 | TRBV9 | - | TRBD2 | TGTGCCAGCAGTGAGCGGGGGGCGAACACCGGGGAGCTGTTTTTT | CASSERGANTGELFF
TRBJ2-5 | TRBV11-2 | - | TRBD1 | TGTGCCAGCAGCTTATCCAGGGGGAGTGGGGAGACCCAGTACTTC | CASSLSRGSGETQYF
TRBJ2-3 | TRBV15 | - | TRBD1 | TGTGCCACCAGCCCTCGACAGGGGAGCACAGATACGCAGTATTTT | CATSPRQGSTDTQYF
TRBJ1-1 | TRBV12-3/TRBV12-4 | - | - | TGTGCCAGCAGTTTAAAGGCAGGGTCTGAAGCTTTCTTT | CASSLKAGSEAFF
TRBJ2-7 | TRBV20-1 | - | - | TGCAGTGCTAGGGCCACGGACTTTACCTACGAGCAGTACTTC | CSARATDFTYEQYF
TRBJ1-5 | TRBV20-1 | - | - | TGCAGTGCTCCAGGACAGAGGGGTCAGCCCCAGCATTTT | CSAPGQRGQPQHF
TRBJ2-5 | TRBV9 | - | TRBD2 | TGTGCCAGCAGCGTGACTAGCGGGAGGAGAGAGACCCAGTACTTC | CASSVTSGRRETQYF
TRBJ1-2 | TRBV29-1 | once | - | TGCAGCGTTGACGACTGGGGCTATGGCTACACCTTC | CSVDDWGYGYTF
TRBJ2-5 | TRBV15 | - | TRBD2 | TGTACCACCAGCAGGCCTAGCGGGAGAACGGAGACCCAGTACTTC | CTTSRPSGRTETQYF
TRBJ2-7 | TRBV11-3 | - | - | TGTGCCAGCAGCTTACTTAGCCTTGAGCAGTACTTC | CASSLLSLEQYF
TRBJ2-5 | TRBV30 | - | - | TGTGCCTGGAGTGTCACGGAGACCCAGTACTTC | CAWSVTETQYF
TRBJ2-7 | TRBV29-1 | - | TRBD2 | TGCAGCGCTGCCAATCGTCTAGCGGGCTACGAGCAGTACTTC | CSAANRLAGYEQYF
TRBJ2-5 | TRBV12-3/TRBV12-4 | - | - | TGTGCCAGCAGTTCCTTATCACCGGAGACCCAGTACTTC | CASSSLSPETQYF
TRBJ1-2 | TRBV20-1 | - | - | TGCAGTGCTAGTTGGAGGCTAAAAGGGAACTATGGCTACACCTTC | CSASWRLKGNYGYTF
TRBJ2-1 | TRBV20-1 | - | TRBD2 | TGCAGTGCTAGTAGGGTCGGGGGGGAGCAGTTCTTC | CSASRVGGEQFF
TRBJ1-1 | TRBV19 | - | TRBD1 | TGTGCCAGTAGTATAAGGGGACAGGGAGAGACTGAAGCTTTCTTT | CASSIRGQGETEAFF
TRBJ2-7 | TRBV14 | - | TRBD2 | TGTGCCAGCAGCCTGGGACTAGCGCGTACCTACGAGCAGTACTTC | CASSLGLARTYEQYF
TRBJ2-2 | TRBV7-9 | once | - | TGTGCCAGCAGCTTAATAGCTCCCGGGGAGCTGTTTTTT | CASSLIAPGELFF
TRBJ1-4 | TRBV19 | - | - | TGTGCCAGTAGTATGCGATCCCGGACCTCCAATGAAAAACTGTTTTTT | CASSMRSRTSNEKLFF